The TCR beta chain under discussion was sequenced for a study of blood T cell repertoires in COVID-19. Study-level information: The United States, Italy and Spain provided the acute and convalescent COVID-19 samples. Nucleic acid was either cDNA or gDNA, and it came from T cells, B-cell-depleted T cells, or PBMCs.

Recruits, aged about 18 to 100 years, lived in under 25 US areas. Trimming removed 4 bases from V and 6 bases from J, with 9 bases in between. The germline CDR1 and CDR2 sequences are LGHDT and YNNKEL (reference sequence). This CDR3 region has 13 residues. In the original workflow: Estimation of nucleated cell counts was performed using reference gene primer amplification. Assay: immunoSEQ multiplex PCR; the TCRdb copy retains only in-frame clones and omits some. That table furnishes V, J and clone size, whereas the DNA furnished D and trimming. The data show about 330,000 clones, more than 70% seen once.

The sample consisted of PBMCs or T cells enriched from blood (not recorded which). The TCR comes from a woman in her twenties or thirties who had recovered from COVID-19. V and J are TRBV3-1 (or the pseudogene TRBV3-2) and TRBJ1-4; D is unresolved. The CDR3 sequence is CASSPTNYEKLFF. The CDR3, as DNA: TGTGCCAGCAGCCCAACAAATTATGAAAAACTGTTTTTT.